This T cell receptor beta chain was captured by sequencing in a study of blood T cell repertoires in COVID-19. Trimming at V came to 1 base and at J to 3 bases, leaving 3 bases not matched to a gene. CDR3 length equals 16 residues. Germline V gives CDR1 SGHTA, CDR2 FQGNSA. This clone is a singleton in its sample. Libraries were prepared by immunoSEQ multiplex PCR; TCRdb keeps only in-frame clonotypes and omits some of them. The sample has about 160,000 clones; 75% to 90% are singletons. The specimen was peripheral blood. This TCR derives from a man between 70 and 80 years old with acute or convalescent COVID-19. V usage is TRBV7-2 and J usage is TRBJ2-2; 9 nucleotides line up with TRBD2. In DNA, the CDR3 is TGTGCCAGCAGCTTAGTTGCGGGAGGGTACACCGGGGAGCTGTTTTTT. As protein: CASSLVAGGYTGELFF.